Listed below are T cell receptor beta chains from one sample, sequenced in a study of shared clonotypes between healthy human individuals. Using immunoSEQ multiplex PCR, the repertoire was profiled, and TCRdb retains in-frame clones only, with some absent. The table shows about 2.3 million clones, with approximately 93% occurring only once. The source material was naive CD4+ T cells from PBMCs. These receptors came from a man younger than 35 in good health. Some clones in this sample may be carry-over from other donors' samples. CDR3s include the opening cysteine and the closing phenylalanine or tryptophan. A D gene is named only where the DNA matches it firmly. Size tells how often a clone was seen (once, few, many) or the class of an expanded clone, and some rows leave it out.

j_call clone_size v_call d_call cdr3_nt cdr3_aa
TRBJ2-5 NA TRBV7-9 NA TGTGCCAGCAGCCCCCGGTCCGGGGGGCGTGGCGCAGAGACCCAGTACTTC CASSPRSGGRGAETQYF
TRBJ2-1 NA TRBV5-1 TRBD2 TGCGCCAGCAGCTTGTGGCGGGAGCGGAATGAGCAGTTCTTC CASSLWRERNEQFF
TRBJ1-2 NA TRBV28 TRBD1 TGTGCCAGCAGTCTAGACAGGGGGCGAGTAAATGGCTACACCTTC CASSLDRGRVNGYTF
TRBJ1-2 NA TRBV5-1 NA TGCGCCAGCAGCCACCCGGCGAGAAACTATGGCTACACCTTC CASSHPARNYGYTF
TRBJ2-7 NA TRBV10-3 NA TGTGCCATCAGTGGGACCGGGACGCCCGGGATGAAATACGAGCAGTACTTC CAISGTGTPGMKYEQYF
TRBJ2-3 NA TRBV6-5 NA TGTGCCAGCAGTTACGGGGGGGCCGACGGCACAGATACGCAGTATTTT CASSYGGADGTDTQYF
TRBJ2-2 NA TRBV27 TRBD1 TGTGCCAGCAGTCCCCGGACAGGGTGGGACACCGGGGAGCTGTTTTTT CASSPRTGWDTGELFF
TRBJ2-7 NA TRBV19 TRBD1 TGTGCCAGTAGCTCGGACAGGGGCTACGAGCAGTACTTC CASSSDRGYEQYF
TRBJ2-7 NA TRBV5-1 NA TGCGCCAGCAGCTTGGCCTCCGGGACGGGCCCTCGTAAGCAGTACTTC CASSLASGTGPRKQYF
TRBJ2-3 once TRBV5-4 NA TGTGCCAGCAGCCGGGATGGGGGGGCTAGCACAGATACGCAGTATTTT CASSRDGGASTDTQYF
TRBJ1-1 NA TRBV7-9 NA TGTGCCAGCAGCCCCCAGGGCTTCACTGAAGCTTTCTTT CASSPQGFTEAFF
TRBJ2-7 NA TRBV11-2 TRBD1 TGTGCCAGCAGCCCCTGGACAGGGCCTTCCTACGAGCAGTACTTC CASSPWTGPSYEQYF
TRBJ1-3 NA TRBV29-1 NA TGCAGCGTTCAGGACAGCCCTCCTGGAAACACCATATATTTT CSVQDSPPGNTIYF
TRBJ2-3 NA TRBV29-1 NA TGCAGCCTTGGATCCAGCACAGATACGCAGTATTTT CSLGSSTDTQYF
TRBJ2-3 NA TRBV7-2 NA TGTGCCAGCAGCTTGCAGTTCCTAGATACGCAGTATTTT CASSLQFLDTQYF
TRBJ2-5 once TRBV7-2 TRBD1 TGTGCCAGCAGCTCCGCAATAAGGACAGGGAGGGAGACCCAGTACTTC CASSSAIRTGRETQYF
TRBJ1-5 NA TRBV7-4 TRBD1 TGTGCCAGCATAATAACTACAGGGGCCGTAAGCCCTCGGCATCAGCCCCAGCATTTT CASIITTGAVSPRHQPQHF
TRBJ2-7 NA TRBV18 NA TGTGCCAGCTCACCGGAACCCCTTTCGGACGAGCAGTACTTC CASSPEPLSDEQYF
TRBJ1-1 NA TRBV18 NA TGTGCCAGCTCGAAAGGGGGAGACACTGAAGCTTTCTTT CASSKGGDTEAFF
TRBJ1-1 once TRBV28 NA TGTGCCAGCAGGGGGGGAACCCTTCTGGAAGCTTTCTTT CASRGGTLLEAFF
TRBJ2-7 NA TRBV6-1 NA TGTGCCAGCGCCCGGTCCGCGACGGAAACCTACGAGCAGTACTTC CASARSATETYEQYF
TRBJ1-2 NA TRBV5-1 TRBD1 TGCGCCAGCAGCTTGGGACAGGGTACCTATGGCTACACCTTC CASSLGQGTYGYTF
TRBJ1-1 NA TRBV5-1 NA TGCGCCAGCAGTCCGGAGAGGAGCACTGAAGCTTTCTTT CASSPERSTEAFF
TRBJ2-7 NA TRBV7-9 NA TGTGCCAGCAGCCGAGGACAGCTTCCCTGGGGGTACGAGCAGTACTTC CASSRGQLPWGYEQYF
TRBJ1-1 few TRBV10-3 NA TGTGCCATCAATACAGGAGAGAACACTGAAGCTTTCTTT CAINTGENTEAFF
TRBJ1-5 NA TRBV6-5 NA TGTGCCAGCAGTAAAGATAGCAATCAGCCCCAGCATTTT CASSKDSNQPQHF
TRBJ2-2 NA TRBV5-1 NA TGCGCCAGCAGCTTGGCGATCTTGGGCACCGGGGAGCTGTTTTTT CASSLAILGTGELFF
TRBJ2-3 NA TRBV6-6 NA TGTGCCAGCATTAGCAGCACAGATACGCAGTATTTT CASISSTDTQYF
TRBJ1-3 NA TRBV6-5 NA TGTGCCAGCGGGGACACCGCATACTCTGGAAACACCATATATTTT CASGDTAYSGNTIYF
TRBJ2-3 NA TRBV5-1 NA TGCGCCAGCAGGAGCAGGGGCTCCACAGATACGCAGTATTTT CASRSRGSTDTQYF
TRBJ2-7 NA TRBV5-1 TRBD2 TGCGCCAGCAGCTTGGGTGGACTAGCGGGAGTACGCGAGCAGTACTTC CASSLGGLAGVREQYF
TRBJ1-3 NA TRBV7-9 NA TGTGCCAGCAGCTCGGACAGCTCTGGAAACACCATATATTTT CASSSDSSGNTIYF
TRBJ2-1 NA TRBV4-2 NA TGTGCCAGCAGCCCTAGGCGTGAGGTAGCGTTAGGTGAGCAGTTCTTC CASSPRREVALGEQFF
TRBJ2-2 NA TRBV19 NA TGTGCCAGGGGAAATGGAAATGGCGGGCCGTGCCATACCGGGGAGCTGTTTTTT CARGNGNGGPCHTGELFF
TRBJ1-2 NA TRBV9 TRBD1 TGTGCCAGCACCTCCCCCCGCAGGGGGCAAGGCTACACCTTC CASTSPRRGQGYTF
TRBJ2-2 NA TRBV4-1 TRBD1 TGCGCCAGCAGCCAAGAAAGGGGGCGGCGACAGGGTGCAAACACCGGGGAGCTGTTTTTT CASSQERGRRQGANTGELFF
TRBJ1-5 once TRBV7-2 NA TGTGCCAGCAGCTTATTACGGGATCAGCCCCAGCATTTT CASSLLRDQPQHF
TRBJ2-2 NA TRBV7-2 NA TGTGCCAGCAGCCCCCCTCACACCGGGGAGCTGTTTTTT CASSPPHTGELFF
TRBJ2-1 NA TRBV7-8 NA TGTGCCAGCAGCTTAGCGGGGGGCTCCTACTCCTACAATGAGCAGTTCTTC CASSLAGGSYSYNEQFF
TRBJ1-1 few TRBV7-3 NA TGTGCCAGCAGCTCGCAGGGGAACACTGAAGCTTTCTTT CASSSQGNTEAFF
TRBJ1-5 NA TRBV6-5 NA TGTGCCAGCAGTTATTCGGCAAGAGGTCAGCCCCAGCATTTT CASSYSARGQPQHF
TRBJ2-1 NA TRBV4-1 TRBD2 TGCGCCAGCAGCCCGCCCCGGGGGGATGAGCAGTTCTTC CASSPPRGDEQFF
TRBJ2-5 NA TRBV28 NA TGTGCCAGCAGTTACCGGGACTCCCAAGAGACCCAGTACTTC CASSYRDSQETQYF
TRBJ1-1 few TRBV7-9 TRBD1 TGTGCCAGCAGCTTAAGCCCAGGGGGCGAGACTGAAGCTTTCTTT CASSLSPGGETEAFF
TRBJ1-1 NA TRBV28 NA TGTGCCAGCAGTTGGGACGGCTACACTGAAGCTTTCTTT CASSWDGYTEAFF
TRBJ2-1 once TRBV4-3 TRBD2 TGCGCCAGCAGCCAAGCCGGGACTAGCGGGAGGCATGAGCAGTTCTTC CASSQAGTSGRHEQFF
TRBJ2-5 NA TRBV6-5 NA TGTGCCAGCAGTCGTGGGTCGCCGGAGACCCAGTACTTC CASSRGSPETQYF
TRBJ2-7 NA TRBV9 TRBD2 TGTGCCAGCAGCACCTCTCCGACTAGCGACTACGAGCAGTACTTC CASSTSPTSDYEQYF
TRBJ1-1 NA TRBV28 NA TGTGCCAGCAGTTTATTCGGGAAAAAGGCTGAAGCTTTCTTT CASSLFGKKAEAFF
TRBJ1-2 once TRBV13 NA TGTGCCAGCAGCCCCCCAATGGTTAACTATGGCTACACCTTC CASSPPMVNYGYTF
TRBJ2-1 NA TRBV25-1 NA TGTGCCAGCAGCCCCTCAATGTCAGGGGGGAGGAATGAGCAGTTCTTC CASSPSMSGGRNEQFF
TRBJ2-1 NA TRBV30 NA TGTGCCTGGAGTGTAGGATCGGGAGCTGCACCCTACAATGAGCAGTTCTTC CAWSVGSGAAPYNEQFF
TRBJ2-3 NA TRBV5-8 NA TGTGCCAGCAGAATGGGGCGAGGGGGAACAGATACGCAGTATTTT CASRMGRGGTDTQYF